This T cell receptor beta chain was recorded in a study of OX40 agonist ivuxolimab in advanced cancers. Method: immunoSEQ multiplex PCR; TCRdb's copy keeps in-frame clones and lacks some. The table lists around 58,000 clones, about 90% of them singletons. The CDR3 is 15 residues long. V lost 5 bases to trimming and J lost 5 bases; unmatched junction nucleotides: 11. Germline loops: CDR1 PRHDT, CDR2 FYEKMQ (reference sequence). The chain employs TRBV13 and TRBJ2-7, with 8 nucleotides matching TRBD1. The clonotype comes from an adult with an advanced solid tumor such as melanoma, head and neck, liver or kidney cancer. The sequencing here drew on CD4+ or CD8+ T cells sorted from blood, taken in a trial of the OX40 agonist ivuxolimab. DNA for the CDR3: TGTGCCAGCAGCCACACAGACAGGGGATTCCACGAGCAGTACTTC. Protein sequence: CASSHTDRGFHEQYF.